This TCR beta chain was obtained from a study of monozygotic twins with inflammatory bowel disease (dated by TCRdb to the late 2010s). For the study in its entirety: The full study comprised some 30 monozygotic twin pairs: nine German pairs (four IBD-concordant, five IBD-discordant) and 19 IBD-discordant Danish pairs. Within discordant pairs, disease-associated traits were sought mainly by comparing IBD patients with their genetically identical healthy co-twins. Each individual had, on average, about 151 000 unique TCRalpha sequences and 181 000 unique TCRbeta sequences available for analysis.

From each donor, an approximately 2.5 ml peripheral blood sample was collected into PAXgene tubes and kept at -80 degrees C. Total RNA was isolated from whole blood with the PAXgene blood miRNA kit on an automated QIAcube, without T cell sorting. Peripheral blood from monozygotic twin pairs concordant or discordant for inflammatory bowel disease was subjected to deep TCRalpha and TCRbeta repertoire profiling with unique molecular barcoding. Smoking habits were recorded for all twin pairs, and each individual was classified as a current, former or never smoker. The library was made by 5' RACE. For each TCR library, 3,000 to 3,500 ng of total RNA was used. cDNA was synthesized with SMARTScribe reverse transcriptase in eight separate reactions per sample. During cDNA synthesis, template switching was used to introduce unique molecular identifiers that contained a 6-nucleotide sample barcode. TCRalpha and TCRbeta cDNA was amplified by two nested PCRs of about 15 and 9 cycles, with bead purification after each PCR. Before amplification, cDNA was treated with uracil DNA-glycosylase and purified using the QIAquick PCR purification kit. The second PCR added Illumina TruSeq-compatible adapters along with sample-specific barcodes. Library quality and concentration were checked on TapeStation and Qubit, and libraries were pooled at roughly 5.1 ng each. Sequencing of the pooled libraries was done on an Illumina HiSeq2500 single-index Rapid Run using custom sequencing primers and 2 x 100 bp reads. The study's own analysis went as follows. MiGEC version 1.2.6 was used for UMI-based consensus assembly, which corrected PCR and sequencing errors. V(D)J alignment, clonotype assembly and CDR3 extraction were performed with MiXCR version 2.1.1. To normalise gene usage, clonotype sharing and MAIT/NKT TCR abundance, the top 1000, 10 000 and 20 000 clonotypes in each sample were analysed. After downsampling to 27 000 UMIs, diversity was calculated as the inverse Simpson index using the vegan R package. Paired Mann-Whitney U tests on discordant twin pairs were used, with Benjamini-Hochberg multiple-testing correction. Each CDR3 protein sequence appears as one entry after TCRdb reprocessed the reads, and no DNA is included. It is TCRdb's table, rather than the study itself, that gives the V and J calls and clone size. In this sample's table one finds some 300,000 distinct CDR3 sequences. The ten biggest clones cover 5.5% to 6.5% of the sample.

With respect to this clonotype: The specificity of this receptor is unknown.

What the authors observed across the whole study: Differing immunosuppressive treatments among patients may have added background noise and inter-individual variability to the repertoires. No single strong signal or clonotype linked to IBD turned up in the results, so the idea that one exists was not supported. Different T cell subtypes could not be distinguished in the analysis. Concordant and discordant twins showed no difference in repertoire similarity, possibly because of limited statistical power. Compared with healthy twins, IBD patients shared fewer clonotypes with other individuals, and the difference was most pronounced in patients with signs of disease activity. A decrease in TCRbeta repertoire diversity, as measured by inverse Simpson index, was observed in IBD patients compared with their healthy co-twins.

The CDR1 and CDR2 encoded by the germline V gene are MNHEY and SVGEGT. There are 15 amino acids in the CDR3, from cysteine to phenylalanine inclusive. A DNA sequence was not provided. The chain is encoded by TRBV6-2 or TRBV6-3 joined to TRBJ2-1; as DNA is missing, the TRBD2 call by TCRdb cannot be tested. Sequencing was performed on blood. The receptor comes from a human donor with ulcerative colitis or Crohn's disease, or a healthy co-twin of an affected twin (not recorded which). The encoded CDR3 is CASKTGGPSPRIQFF.